This entry lists 21 T cell receptor beta chains sequenced from one sample in a study of CD8 T cells in Susac syndrome. Reverse transcription of 0.5 to 1 ug RNA was carried out with random hexamers. TCRdb called the immunoSEQ multiplex PCR reads again in MiXCR, with one record for every CDR3 protein. The data show 150,000 to 200,000 distinct CDR3 sequences, about 93% seen once. Source material: CD4+ T cells from PBMCs. All receptors come from a human donor in good health.

The gene calls are TRBV4-3 and TRBJ1-2; D might be TRBD1 (5 bases). The CDR3 covers 14 residues. Per the germline V gene, CDR1 is LGHNA and CDR2 is YSLEER. V was cut by 0 bases and J by 4 bases, with 9 bases left in between. Written as DNA, the CDR3 is TGCGCCAGCAGCCAAGAGTGGGGGACCTATGGCTACACCTTC. Protein: CASSQEWGTYGYTF.

V and J are TRBV7-9 and TRBJ1-2, with 8 bases lining up with TRBD1. This CDR3 has 17 residues. The ends lost 0 bases at V and 4 bases at J; junction bases unmatched: 10. CDR1 and CDR2 (germline): SEHNR, FQNEAQ (reference sequence). The CDR3 bases are TGTGCCAGCAGCTTAGCCCCAAGCGCAGGGGGCAGCTATGGCTACACCTTC. Its protein is CASSLAPSAGGSYGYTF.

This clonotype appeared a single time. The chain employs TRBV15 and TRBJ1-1, with no clear D. Germline V lookup: CDR1 LNHNV, CDR2 YYDKDF (reference sequence). The CDR3 loop spans 13 amino acids. Trimming took 4 bases from V and 1 from J, leaving 7 bases between them. As DNA, the CDR3 is TGTGCCACCAGCAACGACGGGAACACTGAAGCTTTCTTT. Protein sequence: CATSNDGNTEAFF.

The CDR3 DNA reads TGTGCCAGCAGCTTACAATCCGGCAGTGTGGGATACGAGCAGTACTTC. As protein: CASSLQSGSVGYEQYF. The chain recombines TRBV7-2 with TRBJ2-7; D is unclear. The CDR3 runs to 16 residues. The germline V and J ends were trimmed by 2 bases and 4 bases, with 18 bases remaining between them. CDR1 and CDR2 (germline): SGHTA, FQGNSA.

CDR3 loop: CASSGTPNQPQHF. The CDR3 bases are TGTGCCAGCAGTGGGACACCCAATCAGCCCCAGCATTTT. The rearrangement uses TRBV2 and TRBJ1-5; D possibly corresponds to TRBD1 (5 bases). The CDR3 extends over 13 amino acids. In germline, CDR1 is SNHLY, CDR2 FYNNEI. Trimming cost V 4 bases and J 3 bases, with 7 bases left between them.

This clonotype occurred a few times. The genes are TRBV12-3 or TRBV12-4 and TRBJ1-4; 11 positions match TRBD1. The V gene end was trimmed by 4 bases and the J gene end by 6 bases; junction bases not matched to a gene: 4. The CDR3 length is 15 residues. The CDR3 spells CASSSDRGRDEKLFF. The CDR3 DNA follows: TGTGCCAGCAGTTCGGACAGGGGGCGCGATGAAAAACTGTTTTTT.

V usage is TRBV9 and J usage is TRBJ2-5; D unresolved. Germline lookup yields CDR1 SGDLS and CDR2 YYNGEE. V shed 6 bases and J shed 2 bases, with 14 bases lying between them. This CDR3 is built from 14 residues. For the CDR3, the DNA is TGTGCCAGCACCCTAGGACCCTCTCAAGAGACCCAGTACTTC. Its protein is CASTLGPSQETQYF.

This clonotype was seen once. The CDR3 nucleotides are TGTGCCAGCAGTAGTACAGGGGGACGTAGCTACACCTTC. It translates to CASSSTGGRSYTF. This rearrangement joins TRBV6-5 to TRBJ1-2; 8 bases align to TRBD1. This CDR3 has 13 amino acids. Germline V lookup: CDR1 MNHEY, CDR2 SVGAGI. V gave up 5 bases and J gave up 9 bases; unmatched junction bases: 8.

CDR3 residues: CASSPYGDSSYNEQFF. CDR3 in DNA: TGTGCCAGCAGCCCTTACGGGGACAGCTCCTACAATGAGCAGTTCTTC. The V gene is TRBV5-6, the J gene TRBJ2-1; the match to TRBD1 covers 7 bases. CDR1 and CDR2 (germline): SGHDT, YYEEEE. The CDR3 has 16 residues. Germline trimming cut 4 bases from V and 0 bases from J; bases unmatched to any gene: 7.

V usage is TRBV9 and J usage is TRBJ2-1, with a tentative D call TRBD1 (6 bases). The CDR3 runs to 16 residues. V was shortened by 3 bases and J by 5 bases, with 18 bases between the two germline ends. From germline, CDR1 is SGDLS and CDR2 YYNGEE. The DNA for the CDR3 is TGTGCCAGCAGCGATTCCGGGACAAGGCGTGACAATGAGCAGTTCTTC. It codes for CASSDSGTRRDNEQFF.

This clonotype has only a few counts. V usage is TRBV7-9 and J usage is TRBJ2-1, with D hard to call. The V and J ends lost 1 base and 0 bases respectively, with 7 bases between them. The CDR3 loop spans 15 amino acids. The V gene's germline CDR1 is SEHNR and CDR2 FQNEAQ (reference sequence). The CDR3 sequence is CASSLGASSYNEQFF. In DNA, the CDR3 is TGTGCCAGCAGCTTAGGGGCAAGCTCCTACAATGAGCAGTTCTTC.

V is TRBV20-1 and J is TRBJ1-6; D remains ambiguous. Germline CDR1 is DFQATT and CDR2 is SNEGSKA (reference sequence). This CDR3 is 15 amino acids long. V dropped 0 bases and J dropped 7 bases, with 13 bases sitting between them. The DNA of the CDR3 is TGCAGTGCTAGAGACCCTGCTACGGGGAATTCACCCCTCCACTTT. It translates to CSARDPATGNSPLHF.

The chain uses TRBV27 and TRBJ1-6; the D is unclear. Trimming cost V 3 bases and J 8 bases, with 23 bases left between them. The CDR3 is 18 amino acids. Germline loops: CDR1 MNHEY, CDR2 SMNVEV (reference sequence). CDR3 DNA: TGTGCCAGCAGTTTCCGCCTCCCAGGAAAGGTTTTGGATTCACCCCTCCACTTT. This codes for CASSFRLPGKVLDSPLHF.

The chain carries TRBV9 and TRBJ1-1; unclear D gene. The CDR3 is 13 amino acids. The germline V gene has CDR1 SGDLS and CDR2 YYNGEE. V lost 0 bases and J 2 bases, leaving 5 bases between the germline ends. The CDR3 sequence is CASSVEINTEAFF. CDR3 DNA: TGTGCCAGCAGCGTAGAAATAAACACTGAAGCTTTCTTT.

This rearrangement joins TRBV4-3 to TRBJ2-6; D gene uncertain. The CDR3 has 15 residues. Germline CDR1 LGHNA, CDR2 YSLEER. V lost 0 bases, J lost 2 bases, and 5 bases lay in between. CDR3 DNA sequence: TGCGCCAGCAGCCAAGAGCCAGCTGGGGCCAACGTCCTGACTTTC. Amino acid sequence: CASSQEPAGANVLTF.

The V and J genes are TRBV2 and TRBJ1-1; D call uncertain. The CDR3 length is 14 residues. V lost 2 bases and J lost 1, with 8 bases in between. The germline V gene has CDR1 SNHLY and CDR2 FYNNEI. The CDR3 DNA follows: TGTGCCAGCAGTGAACAACAGTCGAACACTGAAGCTTTCTTT. This translates into CASSEQQSNTEAFF.

This chain joins TRBV30 and TRBJ1-1, with D possibly matching TRBD1 (5 bases). Germline V gene sequence: CDR1 GTSNPN, CDR2 SVGIG (reference sequence). V was trimmed by 2 bases and J by 1 base, leaving 8 bases between them. The CDR3 is 13 residues long. DNA for the CDR3: TGTGCCTGGAGTCCAACAGGGAACACTGAAGCTTTCTTT. Its protein product is CAWSPTGNTEAFF.

The V call is TRBV24-1, the J call TRBJ1-5; TRBD1 might be the D (5 bases). Trimming pared 0 bases from V and 5 bases from J, leaving 7 bases between. Germline V CDR1 and CDR2: KGHDR, SFDVKD. This CDR3 spans 14 amino acids. CDR3 coding DNA: TGTGCCACCAGTGATTTGTCGGGGGATCAGCCCCAGCATTTT. The encoded protein is CATSDLSGDQPQHF.

The CDR3 loop reads CASSLRGGHEQFF. The CDR3 DNA reads TGTGCCAGCAGCTTAAGGGGCGGACATGAGCAGTTCTTC. This chain links TRBV7-2 with TRBJ2-1, with D perhaps matching TRBD1 (5 bases). The V gene's germline CDR1 is SGHTA and CDR2 FQGNSA. This CDR3 comprises 13 residues. The V gene lost 2 bases and the J gene lost 8 bases, with 10 bases spanning the gap.

V and J are TRBV27 and TRBJ2-2, with a weak D call TRBD2 (6 bases). CDR3 size: 18 residues. With 7 bases removed from V and 0 bases from J, the gap between germline ends came to 21 bases. Germline V gives CDR1 MNHEY, CDR2 SMNVEV (reference sequence). The CDR3 is CASIRFGGLTSNTGELFF. The CDR3 nucleotides read TGTGCCAGCATTAGATTCGGAGGGTTGACCTCGAACACCGGGGAGCTGTTTTTT.

The chain recombines TRBV20-1 with TRBJ2-3; tentative D call: TRBD1 (5 bases). The CDR3 extends over 13 amino acids. CDR1 DFQATT and CDR2 SNEGSKA come from the germline V gene (reference sequence). CDR3 DNA: TGCAGCGTAGACAGTAGGTCCACAGATACGCAGTATTTT. Residues: CSVDSRSTDTQYF.